This TCR beta chain was observed in a study of cytomegalovirus exposure and HLA in healthy donors. The study's findings and limits: CMV antigen specificity was confirmed in vitro for three CMV-associated chains.

The CDR3 has 14 residues. Germline values: CDR1 SGDLS, CDR2 YYNGEE. After removal of 4 bases from V and 2 bases from J, the junction contained 6 bases not matched to a gene. As regards this clone: What it recognizes is unknown.

Healthy bone marrow donors made up the cohort. The PCR had 60 Vbeta and 13 Jbeta primers. Profiled with immunoSEQ multiplex PCR; TCRdb holds only in-frame clones, not every one. Among approximately 100,000 clones listed, 85% were seen once. The rearrangement joins TRBV9 to TRBJ2-7; 7 bases map to TRBD2. Sequencing was done on a sample of PBMCs. This TCR derives from a middle-aged man in good health and CMV-seropositive. The CDR3: CASSPSGGTYEQYF. The CDR3 nucleotides are TGTGCCAGCAGCCCCTCGGGGGGAACCTACGAGCAGTACTTC.